This T cell receptor (beta chain) was retrieved from a study of brain T cells in children with intractable seizures. Trimming took 5 bases from V and 3 from J, leaving 11 bases between them. Germline CDR1 and CDR2: SGHDT and YYEEEE. The length of the CDR3 is 13 residues. The assay was immunoSEQ multiplex PCR, and TCRdb's table has in-frame clones only and misses some. The sample holds under 400,000 clones, 93% seen once. This clone showed up just once. Its target is not known. The study, taken as a whole, reports: Pre- and post-surgery blood differed in depth, so pre-surgery absences may be undersampling. Viral specificity was inferred only from CDR3 similarity; HCMV serostatus was unknown.

As to time point: blood from clinic visit 5 months post-surgery; TSC patient then seizure free. Before surgery, patients took at least one anti-epileptic drug. This chain uses TRBV5-6 with TRBJ1-2; a possible D gene is TRBD1 (5 bases). The receptor comes from a boy in the first two years of life with tuberous sclerosis and intractable seizures. Sequenced here: peripheral blood, sampled 5 to 6 months after surgery. CDR3 sequence: CASRLTGHYGYTF. The DNA of the CDR3 is TGTGCCAGCAGGTTAACAGGCCACTATGGCTACACCTTC.